In this sample, the clone carrying this T cell receptor (beta chain) turned up many times. The sample comes from a study of neurological immune-mediated disorders. Germline V gene lookup returns CDR1 SEHNR and CDR2 FQNEAQ (reference sequence). V gave up 5 bases and J gave up 4 bases, with 17 bases separating them. The CDR3 is 15 amino acids. TCRdb fed the 5' RACE reads into MiXCR, producing one record per CDR3 protein. The table lists around 94,000 distinct CDR3 sequences, 3% to 4.5% of them singletons, with under 6.5% in the top ten. The V gene is TRBV7-9, the J gene TRBJ2-5; no firm D call. The sequencing sample was made of PBMCs. This receptor was obtained from a woman under 30 with multiple sclerosis. CDR3 bases: TGTGCCAGCAGCCCGACGGAATTCCACGGAGAGACCCAGTACTTC. This sequence encodes CASSPTEFHGETQYF.